These 7 T cell receptor beta chains were all obtained from the same sample, sequenced in a study of blood T cell repertoires in COVID-19. Clones were read by immunoSEQ multiplex PCR, and TCRdb kept only the in-frame ones, dropping some. This table has roughly 260,000 clones, about 90% appearing once. Sequences were obtained from PBMCs or T cells enriched from blood (not recorded which). Receptors originate from a human donor in a cohort exposed to, infected with or recovered from COVID-19 (not recorded which). The donor label of this sample is uncertain.

The chain employs TRBV2 and TRBJ2-3; 9 positions agree with TRBD2. The CDR3 length is 17 residues. Looked up from germline, CDR1 is SNHLY and CDR2 is FYNNEI. The junction had 11 bases not matched to a gene; V was cut back by 3 bases and J by 4 bases. The CDR3 loop is CASSDGASGAIADTQYF. CDR3 DNA sequence: TGTGCCAGCAGTGATGGCGCTAGCGGGGCTATCGCAGATACGCAGTATTTT.

This chain connects TRBV5-4 to TRBJ1-2; D gene ambiguous. Deletions cut 1 base from V and 8 bases from J, with 18 bases between. The CDR3 runs 15 residues. The germline CDR1 and CDR2 sequences are SGHNT and YYREEE (reference sequence). As DNA, the CDR3 is TGTGCCAGCAGCTTGCCCCTAACTGGAGAAGGAGGCTACACCTTC. It yields the protein CASSLPLTGEGGYTF.

The chain combines TRBV19 with TRBJ2-3; D not certain. The CDR3 contains 16 residues. V was cut by 1 base and J by 1 base, with 12 bases left in between. Germline V gene sequence: CDR1 LNHDA, CDR2 SQIVND (reference sequence). The CDR3 is CASSIGWLVGTDTQYF. The CDR3 DNA sequence: TGTGCCAGTAGTATAGGCTGGTTAGTTGGCACAGATACGCAGTATTTT.

The rearrangement uses TRBV7-9 and TRBJ1-2; D is uncertain. Trimming left V 2 bases short and J 5 bases short, with 18 bases between. In germline, CDR1 is SEHNR, CDR2 FQNEAQ (reference sequence). This CDR3 has 16 residues. The chain's CDR3 is CASSLPPLRAEYGYTF. The CDR3 region has the DNA TGTGCCAGCAGCTTACCCCCCTTAAGAGCCGAATATGGCTACACCTTC.

CDR3 in amino acids: CASGSQGASTEAFF. The CDR3 DNA is TGTGCTAGTGGTTCCCAGGGGGCTAGCACTGAAGCTTTCTTT. The chain combines TRBV12-5 with TRBJ1-1, with 8 bases that match TRBD1. This CDR3 has 14 residues. Germline assignment: CDR1 LGHNT and CDR2 FRNRAP. V lost 4 bases, J lost 4 bases, and 5 bases stayed unmatched.

The V gene is TRBV5-4, the J gene TRBJ1-2; no definite D call. Trimming left V 0 bases short and J 4 bases short, with 10 bases between. Germline loops: CDR1 SGHNT, CDR2 YYREEE (reference sequence). The length of the CDR3 is 14 residues. The CDR3 DNA is TGTGCCAGCAGCTTGGATTCCCTCTCCTATGGCTACACCTTC. Translation gives CASSLDSLSYGYTF. Full variable domain (outside the CDR3, taken from reference TRBV5-4 and TRBJ1-2): ETGVTQSPTHLIKTRGQQVTLRCSSQSGHNTVSWYQQALGQGPQFIFQYYREEENGRGNFPPRFSGLQFPNYSSELNVNALELDDSALYLCASSLDSLSYGYTFGSGTRLTVV.

The V gene is TRBV5-4, the J gene TRBJ2-5; 9 nucleotides agree with TRBD1. This CDR3 is 15 amino acids long. The trim removed 4 bases at V and 4 bases at J, leaving 8 bases unmatched. Germline CDR1 reads SGHNT; CDR2 reads YYREEE (reference sequence). The CDR3, as DNA: TGTGCCAGCAGCGTCCCGGGACAGGGCGGAGAGACCCAGTACTTC. This codes for CASSVPGQGGETQYF.